The next 17 T cell receptor beta chains were all read from a single sample in a study of T-cell memory formation after mild COVID-19. TCRdb passed the 5' RACE reads through MiXCR, listing each CDR3 protein once. The sample holds about 360,000 distinct CDR3 sequences, approximately 14% seen once. Sequencing was carried out using PBMCs or a T cell subset sorted from them (not recorded which). Every receptor here comes from a man between 18 and 29 years old who had mild COVID-19 (a few samples of this study predate the infection). Cell type and time point are not known.

This chain links TRBV4-2 with TRBJ1-2; possibly TRBD1 for D (5 bases). The CDR3 is 16 amino acids. CDR1 is LGHNA and CDR2 is YNFKEQ in the germline V gene. V was clipped by 2 bases and J by 5 bases, with 18 bases between them. CDR3 sequence: CASSQLDPGFGYGYTF. CDR3 bases: TGTGCCAGCAGCCAACTCGACCCAGGGTTTGGGTATGGCTACACCTTC.

This clonotype was seen more than once but under ten times. The chain recombines TRBV7-6 with TRBJ2-3, with D possibly TRBD2 on 7 matching bases. CDR3 length: 15 residues. V was trimmed by 5 bases and J by 8 bases, leaving 20 bases between them. Germline lookup yields CDR1 SGHVS and CDR2 FNYEAQ. In DNA form, the CDR3 reads TGTGCCAGCAGCCTTGGCGGGGGCACGGGTGCTACGCAGTATTTT. Translated: CASSLGGGTGATQYF.

This clonotype has only a few counts. The rearrangement uses TRBV6-2 or TRBV6-3 and TRBJ2-3; 8 nucleotides align to TRBD1. There are 16 residues in the CDR3. The V gene end was trimmed by 6 bases and the J gene end by 4 bases; junction bases not matched to a gene: 12. CDR1 and CDR2 from the germline V gene are MNHEY and SVGEGT. The CDR3 here is CASRDSRTGPSDTQYF. The CDR3 bases are TGTGCCAGCAGAGACTCCCGGACAGGGCCTTCAGATACGCAGTATTTT.

This clonotype appeared a few times. This rearrangement joins TRBV7-2 to TRBJ2-1; 12 positions agree with TRBD2. The CDR3 is 15 amino acids. V trimming: 5 bases; J trimming: 10 bases; junction bases outside the gene matches: 9. Germline CDR1 SGHTA, CDR2 FQGNSA. CDR3 loop: CASSQTSGGPLEQFF. The CDR3 nucleotides are TGTGCCAGCAGCCAGACTAGCGGGGGTCCCTTAGAGCAGTTCTTC. Full variable domain (outside the CDR3, taken from reference TRBV7-2 and TRBJ2-1): GAGVSQSPSNKVTEKGKDVELRCDPISGHTALYWYRQSLGQGLEFLIYFQGNSAPDKSGLPSDRFSAERTGGSVSTLTIQRTQQEDSAVYLCASSQTSGGPLEQFFGPGTRLTVL.

This clonotype came up a few times. The V call is TRBV7-2, the J call TRBJ2-3, with D possibly being TRBD1 (6 bases). The V gene lost 1 base and the J gene lost 7 bases, with 21 bases spanning the gap. The CDR3 is 17 residues long. Germline CDR1 and CDR2: SGHTA and FQGNSA. The CDR3 DNA is TGTGCCAGCAGCTTAGGATATATCGGACAGAGAGCCTATACGCAGTATTTT. Encoded protein: CASSLGYIGQRAYTQYF. Complete variable domain (other parts from reference TRBV7-2 and TRBJ2-3): GAGVSQSPSNKVTEKGKDVELRCDPISGHTALYWYRQSLGQGLEFLIYFQGNSAPDKSGLPSDRFSAERTGGSVSTLTIQRTQQEDSAVYLCASSLGYIGQRAYTQYFGPGTRLTVL.

V usage is TRBV5-4 and J usage is TRBJ1-5; no definite D call. Trimming pared 0 bases from V and 4 bases from J, leaving 11 bases between. The CDR3 contains 15 residues. CDR1 SGHNT and CDR2 YYREEE come from the germline V gene (reference sequence). CDR3 bases: TGTGCCAGCAGCTTGGATCCCGAGCCTAATCAGCCCCAGCATTTT. This sequence encodes CASSLDPEPNQPQHF.

This clonotype was observed a handful of times. The V and J genes are TRBV5-1 and TRBJ1-4; TRBD1 matches at 9 bases. Per the germline V gene, CDR1 is SGHRS and CDR2 is YFSETQ. After removal of 4 bases from V and 5 bases from J, the junction contained 6 bases not matched to a gene. This CDR3 comprises 15 residues. The DNA for the CDR3 is TGCGCCAGCAGCGACCGACAGGGGGAAAATGAAAAACTGTTTTTT. As protein: CASSDRQGENEKLFF.

The V and J genes are TRBV5-1 and TRBJ1-3, with D unresolved. The CDR3 runs to 14 residues. V dropped 1 base and J dropped 4 bases, with 9 bases sitting between them. Germline CDR1 reads SGHRS; CDR2 reads YFSETQ. The CDR3 DNA is TGCGCCAGCAGCTTGATCGAGGGCGGAAACACCATATATTTT. Translating it yields CASSLIEGGNTIYF.

This clonotype was seen a handful of times. The rearrangement uses TRBV29-1 and TRBJ2-1, with 10 bases identical to TRBD2. The V gene end was trimmed by 6 bases and the J gene end by 10 bases; junction bases not matched to a gene: 12. Per the germline V gene, CDR1 is SQVTM and CDR2 is ANQGSEA. This CDR3 is 14 amino acids long. Here the CDR3 reads CSVLTSGLSGEQFF. Here the CDR3 DNA reads TGCAGCGTGTTGACTAGCGGGTTATCCGGGGAGCAGTTCTTC.

V gene TRBV12-3 or TRBV12-4 combines with J gene TRBJ2-2, with D perhaps given as TRBD1 or TRBD2 (5 bases each). V was trimmed by 4 bases and J by 6 bases, leaving 9 bases between them. The CDR3 has 13 residues. This CDR3 is CASSSRDAGELFF. The CDR3 DNA reads TGTGCCAGCAGTTCCAGGGACGCCGGGGAGCTGTTTTTT.

V gene TRBV4-3 combines with J gene TRBJ2-3; TRBD2 aligns across 7 bases. V gave up 3 bases and J gave up 6 bases; unmatched junction bases: 12. CDR1 is LGHNA and CDR2 is YSLEER in the germline V gene. The CDR3 is 16 amino acids. CDR3 sequence reads: CASSHLERGIGDTQYF. CDR3 bases: TGCGCCAGCAGCCATCTGGAGCGGGGAATAGGGGATACGCAGTATTTT.

This clonotype turned up a few times. The chain combines TRBV10-3 with TRBJ2-7; D is perhaps TRBD1 or TRBD2 (5 bases each). CDR3 length: 13 residues. Deletions cut 6 bases from V and 2 bases from J, with 11 bases between. CDR1 and CDR2 (germline): ENHRY, SYGVKD. The CDR3 is CAIRRDGTYEQYF. The CDR3 DNA follows: TGTGCCATCAGAAGGGACGGTACCTACGAGCAGTACTTC.

This clonotype has ten or more counts. The rearrangement links TRBV5-1 to TRBJ1-1, with D perhaps TRBD1 (5 bases). Germline-derived CDR1 and CDR2 are SGHRS and YFSETQ. This CDR3 contains 12 residues. Trimming cost V 4 bases and J 10 bases, with 14 bases left between them. The CDR3 nucleotides are TGCGCCAGCAGCCCGGGGACCCCTGTAGCTTTCTTT. Translation: CASSPGTPVAFF.

This clonotype has at least ten counts. This sequence joins TRBV6-6 and TRBJ1-2, with a possible D match to TRBD1 (6 bases). Germline V CDR1 and CDR2: MNHNY, SVGAGI (reference sequence). Trimming left V 2 bases short and J 3 bases short, with 10 bases between. This CDR3 is built from 14 residues. The CDR3 protein is CASSYQQGYYGYTF. Written as DNA, the CDR3 is TGTGCCAGCAGTTACCAACAGGGATACTATGGCTACACCTTC.

This clonotype was seen at least ten times. The chain links TRBV5-4 to TRBJ2-1; 10 bases agree with TRBD2. The CDR3 sequence is 16 residues long. In germline, CDR1 is SGHNT, CDR2 YYREEE (reference sequence). Losses at the gene ends were 3 bases for V and 3 bases for J; bases not matched to a gene: 6. CDR3: CASSSVAGGSYNEQFF. The CDR3 nucleotides read TGTGCCAGCAGCTCCGTAGCGGGGGGCAGCTACAATGAGCAGTTCTTC.

A few counts support this clonotype. The chain carries TRBV5-6 and TRBJ1-2; TRBD1 is a possible D gene (6 bases). V lost 4 bases and J lost 8, with 15 bases in between. CDR1 and CDR2 from the germline V gene are SGHDT and YYEEEE. The length of the CDR3 is 13 residues. CDR3 residues: CASSRLGGRGYTF. The CDR3 DNA sequence: TGTGCCAGCAGCCGTTTAGGGGGGAGAGGCTACACCTTC.

A few counts support this clonotype. CDR3 sequence: CASSLGVVAGDTQYF. CDR3 coding DNA: TGTGCCAGCAGCTTAGGTGTAGTAGCGGGAGATACGCAGTATTTT. The genes are TRBV11-2 and TRBJ2-3; 7 positions agree with TRBD2. CDR3 length equals 15 residues. The J segment lost 5 bases and the V segment lost 1 base, leaving 6 bases of the junction unmatched. Germline V lookup: CDR1 SGHAT, CDR2 FQNNGV. The full variable domain, in which reference TRBV11-2 and TRBJ2-3 provide the parts outside the CDR3, is EAGVAQSPRYKIIEKRQSVAFWCNPISGHATLYWYQQILGQGPKLLIQFQNNGVVDDSQLPKDRFSAERLKGVDSTLKIQPAKLEDSAVYLCASSLGVVAGDTQYFGPGTRLTVL.